Below, 30 T cell receptor beta chains from the same sample are listed, as sequenced in a study of shared clonotypes between healthy human individuals. The protocol was immunoSEQ multiplex PCR, while the TCRdb copy is restricted to in-frame clones and leaves out a portion. The data hold about 330,000 clones, with about 74% observed a single time. Material: memory CD4+ T cells sorted from blood. Subset meaning: CD45RA-negative fraction. Receptor source: a man between 25 and 39 years old in good health.

The chain uses TRBV14 and TRBJ2-7; TRBD1 is a possible D gene (6 bases). V was clipped by 1 base and J by 1 base, with 11 bases between them. This CDR3 spans 15 amino acids. Germline V CDR1 and CDR2: SGHDN, FVKESK. CDR3 nucleotides: TGTGCCAGCAGCCAAGCAAGTAGGGGGTCCTACGAGCAGTACTTC. This sequence encodes CASSQASRGSYEQYF.

V usage is TRBV6-5 and J usage is TRBJ2-3; 11 bases fit TRBD2. J gave up 4 bases and V 7 bases, and 4 bases lay outside the gene matches. The CDR3 covers 14 residues. The germline V gene has CDR1 MNHEY and CDR2 SVGAGI. CDR3: CASKSSGRPDTQYF. DNA for the CDR3: TGTGCCAGCAAGTCTAGCGGGAGGCCAGATACGCAGTATTTT.

V and J are TRBV7-2 and TRBJ2-2, with D unresolved. Germline assignment: CDR1 SGHTA and CDR2 FQGNSA. The CDR3 is 13 residues long. V dropped 1 base and J dropped 6 bases, with 6 bases sitting between them. The CDR3 coding sequence is TGTGCCAGCAGCTTAGAACGTGCCGGGGAGCTGTTTTTT. This encodes CASSLERAGELFF.

This clone was recorded a few times. In DNA form, the CDR3 reads TGTGCCAGCAGTTTTCGAGGGTCTAATGAAAAACTGTTTTTT. Translated, it gives CASSFRGSNEKLFF. This chain links TRBV28 with TRBJ1-4; D not certain. This CDR3 has 14 residues. In germline, CDR1 is MDHEN, CDR2 SYDVKM. V dropped 3 bases and J dropped 3 bases, with 8 bases sitting between them.

V usage is TRBV5-1 and J usage is TRBJ2-5, with 7 bases lining up with TRBD1. The V gene's germline CDR1 is SGHRS and CDR2 YFSETQ. V shed 0 bases and J 5 bases; nucleotides not matched to a gene: 7. This CDR3 comprises 15 residues. The CDR3 bases are TGCGCCAGCAGCTTGGGTGACAGGGCTTGGGAGACCCAGTACTTC. Encoded protein: CASSLGDRAWETQYF. The whole variable domain, filled in from reference TRBV5-1 and TRBJ2-5, reads KAGVTQTPRYLIKTRGQQVTLSCSPISGHRSVSWYQQTPGQGLQFLFEYFSETQRNKGNFPGRFSGRQFSNSRSEMNVSTLELGDSALYLCASSLGDRAWETQYFGPGTRLLVL.

The chain links TRBV9 to TRBJ1-2, with 11 bases lining up with TRBD1. The ends lost 6 bases at V and 7 bases at J; junction bases unmatched: 14. The CDR3 has 16 residues. Germline loops: CDR1 SGDLS, CDR2 YYNGEE. The CDR3 bases are TGTGCCAGCAACCTACACCCGGACAGGGGGCCGGGTGGCTACACCTTC. Residues: CASNLHPDRGPGGYTF.

V is TRBV29-1 and J is TRBJ2-7; D not certain. The CDR3 contains 11 residues. V was pared by 3 bases and J by 6 bases, with 9 bases between. Germline V gene sequence: CDR1 SQVTM, CDR2 ANQGSEA. In DNA form, the CDR3 reads TGCAGCGTTGACGCTGGCTCCGAGCAGTACTTC. Its protein product is CSVDAGSEQYF.

The V call is TRBV2, the J call TRBJ2-7; D is unresolved. This CDR3 has 14 residues. The germline V gene encodes CDR1 SNHLY and CDR2 FYNNEI. Trimming took off 5 bases at V and 3 bases at J, with 14 bases between the two ends. The CDR3 nucleotides are TGTGCCAGCAGTCAGAGACCCACTGACTACGAGCAGTACTTC. It yields the protein CASSQRPTDYEQYF.

On this clone itself: Other DNA sequences in this sample translate to the same CDR3. This chain joins TRBV19 and TRBJ2-1, with TRBD2 matching 8 bases. V shed 6 bases, J shed 0 bases, and the junction held 4 bases outside the gene matches. This CDR3 spans 15 amino acids. Germline V CDR1 and CDR2: LNHDA, SQIVND (reference sequence). The CDR3 region is CASSPGTSSYNEQFF. The CDR3 coding sequence is TGTGCCAGTAGCCCCGGGACTAGCTCCTACAATGAGCAGTTCTTC.

The rearrangement links TRBV12-5 to TRBJ2-5; perhaps TRBD2 as D (7 bases). This CDR3 is built from 13 residues. Trimming stripped 9 bases from V and 5 bases from J, with 16 bases between. Germline CDR1 is LGHNT and CDR2 is FRNRAP. CDR3 protein: CASQQGRGETQYF. In DNA, the CDR3 is TGTGCTAGCCAGCAGGGGCGGGGGGAGACCCAGTACTTC. Full variable domain (outside the CDR3, taken from reference TRBV12-5 and TRBJ2-5): DARVTQTPRHKVTEMGQEVTMRCQPILGHNTVFWYRQTMMQGLELLAYFRNRAPLDDSGMPKDRFSAEMPDATLATLKIQPSEPRDSAVYFCASQQGRGETQYFGPGTRLLVL.

J is TRBJ1-1 and V is TRBV5-6; possibly TRBD1 for D (5 bases). This CDR3 is 15 amino acids long. The V end lost 3 bases, the J end lost 4 bases, and 16 bases lay between the germline ends. Germline values: CDR1 SGHDT, CDR2 YYEEEE. CDR3 loop: CASSSIQGYSTEAFF. CDR3 in DNA: TGTGCCAGCAGCTCGATCCAGGGATACAGCACTGAAGCTTTCTTT.

The J gene is TRBJ2-7, the V gene TRBV9; D uncertain. Germline V gene sequence: CDR1 SGDLS, CDR2 YYNGEE. V lost 3 bases and J 4 bases, leaving 17 bases between the germline ends. The CDR3 runs 15 residues. The CDR3 DNA reads as TGTGCCAGCAGCGCAGACTTGGCCCCAACATACGAGCAGTACTTC. Its translation: CASSADLAPTYEQYF.

The J gene is TRBJ2-7, the V gene TRBV27; TRBD2 agrees at 8 bases. The CDR3 is 17 amino acids. CDR1 MNHEY and CDR2 SMNVEV come from the germline V gene (reference sequence). The junction had 7 bases not matched to a gene; V was cut back by 0 bases and J by 0 bases. CDR3 DNA: TGTGCCAGCAGTTTATCCCGACTAGCGACTGGCTCCTACGAGCAGTACTTC. This sequence encodes CASSLSRLATGSYEQYF.

This clone was counted a few times. The chain joins TRBV11-2 to TRBJ2-5; 7 bases are a match to TRBD1. The CDR3 contains 15 residues. Looked up from germline, CDR1 is SGHAT and CDR2 is FQNNGV. The V segment lost 1 base and the J segment 3 bases; nucleotides outside the gene matches: 5. DNA of the CDR3: TGTGCCAGCAGCTTAGGACAGGGTCGTAAAGAGACCCAGTACTTC. Protein: CASSLGQGRKETQYF.

This clone was seen just once. The chain carries TRBV2 and TRBJ2-1; D is ambiguous. This CDR3 is 13 amino acids long. The germline gives CDR1 SNHLY, CDR2 FYNNEI. Trimming removed 8 bases at V and 5 bases at J, with 13 bases between. The CDR3 DNA follows: TGTGCCAGCCTTAAATACCCGAACAATGAGCAGTTCTTC. Translating gives CASLKYPNNEQFF.

Comments on this clone: Within the sample, other DNA sequences also encode this same CDR3. J is TRBJ2-7 and V is TRBV2, with TRBD2 matching over 7 bases. CDR1 is SNHLY and CDR2 is FYNNEI in the germline V gene. Trimming cost V 5 bases and J 4 bases; bases outside gene matches: 5. The CDR3 covers 13 residues. CDR3 region: CASSSGGFYEQYF. CDR3 DNA: TGTGCCAGCAGTTCGGGAGGTTTTTACGAGCAGTACTTC.

The CDR3 region is CASSQANSGTDTQYF. The CDR3 coding sequence is TGTGCCAGCAGCCAAGCAAACTCGGGCACAGATACGCAGTATTTT. J is TRBJ2-3 and V is TRBV4-2; D gene uncertain. The CDR3 length is 15 residues. Germline V gives CDR1 LGHNA, CDR2 YNFKEQ. Trimming left V 1 base short and J 1 base short, with 9 bases between.

This clone occurred many times. This specimen includes other DNA sequences encoding the same CDR3. The CDR3 spells CASSLSGLETQYF. The DNA of the CDR3 is TGCGCCAGCAGCTTGAGTGGCCTGGAGACCCAGTACTTC. The V gene is TRBV5-1, the J gene TRBJ2-5; D remains unclear. V lost 1 base, J lost 5 bases, and 9 bases lay in between. The CDR3 is 13 amino acids. Germline CDR1 reads SGHRS; CDR2 reads YFSETQ.

The chain joins TRBV28 to TRBJ1-4, with no clear D. The V gene's germline CDR1 is MDHEN and CDR2 SYDVKM. The CDR3 totals 11 residues. V was clipped by 4 bases and J by 6 bases, with 3 bases between them. The CDR3 is CASSSYEKLFF. Written as DNA, the CDR3 is TGTGCCAGCAGTTCGTATGAAAAACTGTTTTTT.

J is TRBJ1-1 and V is TRBV14, with D tentatively TRBD1 (6 bases). The germline CDR1 and CDR2 sequences are SGHDN and FVKESK. CDR3 length: 18 amino acids. Deletions cut 1 base from V and 4 bases from J, with 22 bases between. CDR3 nucleotide sequence: TGTGCCAGCAGCCAAGTGGCAAGGGCTGGGGGCAGGGGCACTGAAGCTTTCTTT. Amino acids: CASSQVARAGGRGTEAFF.

This clone occurred once. The genes are TRBV6-1 and TRBJ2-3, with TRBD2 matching 13 bases. CDR3 length equals 18 residues. V was clipped by 0 bases and J by 7 bases; unmatched bases: 10. CDR1 is MNHNS and CDR2 is SASEGT in the germline V gene. This chain's CDR3 is CASSEAGGLAGTRNTQYF. In DNA, the CDR3 is TGTGCCAGCAGTGAAGCCGGGGGACTAGCGGGGACGCGGAATACGCAGTATTTT.

The chain carries TRBV7-2 and TRBJ1-1, with D possibly being TRBD1 (5 bases). The germline V and J ends were trimmed by 5 bases and 1 base, with 11 bases remaining between them. The CDR3 sequence is 14 residues long. Germline lookup yields CDR1 SGHTA and CDR2 FQGNSA. The CDR3 here is CASSPDRENTEAFF. CDR3 DNA: TGTGCCAGCAGCCCCGACAGAGAGAACACTGAAGCTTTCTTT. Complete variable domain (other parts from reference TRBV7-2 and TRBJ1-1): GAGVSQSPSNKVTEKGKDVELRCDPISGHTALYWYRQSLGQGLEFLIYFQGNSAPDKSGLPSDRFSAERTGGSVSTLTIQRTQQEDSAVYLCASSPDRENTEAFFGQGTRLTVV.

This clone was recorded once. The chain links TRBV29-1 to TRBJ2-7, with a tentative D call TRBD2 (6 bases). Germline assignment: CDR1 SQVTM and CDR2 ANQGSEA. With 5 bases removed from V and 0 bases from J, the gap between germline ends came to 23 bases. The CDR3 extends over 17 amino acids. The CDR3 nucleotides read TGCAGCGTTCTAGGCCACCGAGGGACTTCGAACTCCTACGAGCAGTACTTC. Translated: CSVLGHRGTSNSYEQYF.

The chain joins TRBV5-5 to TRBJ2-1; D assignment may be TRBD1 or TRBD2 (5 bases each). The ends were cut back, 4 bases at V and 5 bases at J, with 10 bases in the middle. The CDR3 runs to 13 residues. CDR1 is SGHKS, CDR2 YYEKEE, per germline (reference sequence). The CDR3 bases are TGTGCCAGCAGCCCCTGGGGGAACAATGAGCAGTTCTTC. It is translated as CASSPWGNNEQFF.

This chain uses TRBV19 with TRBJ2-1; D may be TRBD1 (5 bases). The CDR3 sequence is 15 residues long. The V gene lost 7 bases and the J gene lost 9 bases, with 22 bases spanning the gap. The germline V gene has CDR1 LNHDA and CDR2 SQIVND (reference sequence). CDR3 nucleotide sequence: TGTGCCAGTACCACCCGTGCGAGTAGGGGCCTTGAGCAGTTCTTC. It yields the protein CASTTRASRGLEQFF.

The chain uses TRBV28 and TRBJ2-7; D perhaps matches TRBD2 (5 bases). Trimming removed 3 bases at V and 1 base at J, with 13 bases between. Germline V gives CDR1 MDHEN, CDR2 SYDVKM. The CDR3 runs 15 residues. This CDR3 is CASSFGIPGSYEQYF. As DNA, the CDR3 is TGTGCCAGCAGTTTCGGCATACCGGGATCCTACGAGCAGTACTTC. The whole variable domain, filled in from reference TRBV28 and TRBJ2-7, reads DVKVTQSSRYLVKRTGEKVFLECVQDMDHENMFWYRQDPGLGLRLIYFSYDVKMKEKGDIPEGYSVSREKKERFSLILESASTNQTSMYLCASSFGIPGSYEQYFGPGTRLTVT.

The chain joins TRBV7-2 to TRBJ1-3; TRBD1 might be the D (5 bases). Germline loops: CDR1 SGHTA, CDR2 FQGNSA. This CDR3 region has 15 residues. The germline V and J ends were trimmed by 6 bases and 6 bases, with 18 bases remaining between them. CDR3 nucleotide sequence: TGTGCCAGCAGGTCGAACCCGGGGGTGGAAAACACCATATATTTT. It encodes CASRSNPGVENTIYF.

To note about this clone: A far larger clone is off by one base, so a read error is likely. Other DNA sequences in the same sample also yield this CDR3. The genes are TRBV9 and TRBJ2-6; TRBD1 might be the D (5 bases). The V gene's germline CDR1 is SGDLS and CDR2 YYNGEE. The CDR3 sequence is 15 residues long. CDR3 protein: CASSGQNSGANVLTF. CDR3 bases: TGTGCCAGCAGCGGCCAGAATTCTGGGGCCAACGTTCTGACTTTC.

V gene TRBV10-3 combines with J gene TRBJ2-5, with 12 bases aligning to TRBD2. Germline V gene sequence: CDR1 ENHRY, CDR2 SYGVKD. V was clipped by 8 bases and J by 2 bases; unmatched bases: 0. The CDR3 has 13 residues. Written as DNA, the CDR3 is TGTGCCATCGGACTAGCGGGACAAGAGACCCAGTACTTC. The encoded protein is CAIGLAGQETQYF.

CDR3 in DNA: TGCAGCGTTGCGGACGGGAGGAATGAGCAGTTCTTC. Encoded protein: CSVADGRNEQFF. V is TRBV29-1 and J is TRBJ2-1; 7 bases agree with TRBD2. After removal of 4 bases from V and 7 bases from J, the junction contained 4 bases not matched to a gene. CDR3 length: 12 amino acids. CDR1 and CDR2 from the germline V gene are SQVTM and ANQGSEA.